A single T cell receptor (beta chain) is shown here with its context. The antigen is not known. This record comes from a study of CD8+ T cells in alopecia areata. Across the whole study: It was 6 to 18 months of tofacitinib, and then there were 6 months off drug.

Whole-study findings and limits: Alopecia totalis/universalis scalp especially showed more expanded CD8+ clones than normal scalp.

Extracted from the samples, RNA was reverse transcribed into cDNA to serve as the sequencing template. Repertoires were generated with immunoSEQ multiplex PCR, while TCRdb's copy carries only in-frame clones and drops some. This table has about 190,000 clones, about 60% appearing once. The treatment was: oral pan-JAK inhibitor, 5-10 mg twice daily. Lesional scalp punch biopsies and peripheral blood were collected from alopecia areata patients. V dropped 3 bases and J dropped 6 bases, with 13 bases sitting between them. The CDR3 totals 14 residues. Per the germline V gene, CDR1 is SGHTA and CDR2 is FQGTGA.

The sequence came from a human donor with alopecia areata. The chain joins TRBV7-3 to TRBJ2-3; a possible D gene is TRBD1 (6 bases). The material sequenced was CD4+ T cells sorted from blood, taken at week 4, from a patient treated with tofacitinib. The CDR3 region has the DNA TGTGCCAGCAGCTTGGGACATCATGGGGATACGCAGTATTTT. This sequence encodes CASSLGHHGDTQYF. The full variable domain, completed using reference TRBV7-3 and TRBJ2-3, is GAGVSQTPSNKVTEKGKYVELRCDPISGHTALYWYRQSLGQGPEFLIYFQGTGAADDSGLPNDRFFAVRPEGSVSTLKIQRTERGDSAVYLCASSLGHHGDTQYFGPGTRLTVL.